What follows is one T cell receptor beta chain and its context. Its antigen is currently unknown. Study-wide results and caveats: Tumor Tregs overlapped most with tumor, then blood, naive CD4+ cells. In terms of TCR gene usage, tumor memory CD4+ T cells clustered together with blood and lymph node memory CD4+ cells, as well as with lymph node naive CD4+ cells.

Memory CD4+ cells were defined as CD4+CD45RO+CD25-. Trimming took 4 bases from V and 1 from J, leaving 16 bases between them. The CDR3 consists of 16 residues. In germline, CDR1 is SGDLS, CDR2 YYNGEE. Constant-region reverse primers amplified full-length variable regions, followed by semi-nested Nested Universal Primer A PCR. TCRdb analysed the 5' RACE reads with MiXCR anew, one entry per CDR3 protein. The table lists approximately 53,000 distinct CDR3 sequences, around 28% of them singletons. V is TRBV9 and J is TRBJ2-3; either TRBD1 or TRBD2 may supply D (6 bases each). The source of this sequence is a female donor with breast cancer. Sequencing was done on a sample of tumor-infiltrating memory CD4+ T cells sorted from the breast tumor. Documented subset: memory CD4+ T cells, CD4+CD45RO+CD25-. The CDR3 nucleotides are TGTGCCAGCAGCCAGGTCCCCGGGGGCCGCACAGATACGCAGTATTTT. Protein: CASSQVPGGRTDTQYF.